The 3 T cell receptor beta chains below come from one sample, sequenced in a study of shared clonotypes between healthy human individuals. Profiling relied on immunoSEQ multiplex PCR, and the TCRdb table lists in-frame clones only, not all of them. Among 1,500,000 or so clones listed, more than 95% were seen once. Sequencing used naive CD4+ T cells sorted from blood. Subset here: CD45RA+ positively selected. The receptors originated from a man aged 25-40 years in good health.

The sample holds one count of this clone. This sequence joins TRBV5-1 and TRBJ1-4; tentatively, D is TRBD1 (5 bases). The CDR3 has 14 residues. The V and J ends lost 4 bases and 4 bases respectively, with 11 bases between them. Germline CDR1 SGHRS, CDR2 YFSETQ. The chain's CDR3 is CASSLTANNEKLFF. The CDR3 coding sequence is TGCGCCAGCAGCCTGACAGCTAATAATGAAAAACTGTTTTTT.

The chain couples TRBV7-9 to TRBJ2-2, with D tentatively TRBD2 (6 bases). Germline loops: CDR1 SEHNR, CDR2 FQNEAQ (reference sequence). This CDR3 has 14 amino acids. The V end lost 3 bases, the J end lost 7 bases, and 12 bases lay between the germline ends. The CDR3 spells CASSFGSGSGELFF. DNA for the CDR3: TGTGCCAGCAGCTTCGGGAGTGGGAGCGGGGAGCTGTTTTTT.

In nucleotides, the CDR3 is TGTGCCAGCAGTATCACAGGGGGCGGCGGTGAAGCTTTCTTT. It specifies CASSITGGGGEAFF. The chain joins TRBV6-4 to TRBJ1-1; 9 nucleotides match TRBD1. This CDR3 spans 14 amino acids. Germline V CDR1 and CDR2: MRHNA, SNTAGT. With V trimmed by 5 bases and J by 7 bases, 8 bases remained unmatched.